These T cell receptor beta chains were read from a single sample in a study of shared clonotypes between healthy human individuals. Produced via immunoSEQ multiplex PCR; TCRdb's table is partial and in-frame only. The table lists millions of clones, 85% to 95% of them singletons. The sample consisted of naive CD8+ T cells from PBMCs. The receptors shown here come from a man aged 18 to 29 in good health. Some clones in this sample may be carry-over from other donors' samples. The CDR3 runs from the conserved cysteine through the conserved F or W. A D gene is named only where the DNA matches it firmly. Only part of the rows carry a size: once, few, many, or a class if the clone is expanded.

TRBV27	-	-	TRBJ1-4	CASSFTGITTNEKLFF	TGTGCCAGCAGTTTTACAGGAATCACAACTAATGAAAAACTGTTTTTT
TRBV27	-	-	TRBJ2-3	CASRRDHTRLDTQYF	TGTGCCAGCAGAAGGGACCACACTCGGCTGGATACGCAGTATTTT
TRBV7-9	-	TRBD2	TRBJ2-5	CASRLADKETQYF	TGTGCCAGCAGACTAGCGGATAAAGAGACCCAGTACTTC
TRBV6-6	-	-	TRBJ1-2	CASHEGLIYGYTF	TGTGCCAGTCATGAGGGTTTAATCTATGGCTACACCTTC
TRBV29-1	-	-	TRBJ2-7	CSVETGHGYEQYF	TGCAGCGTTGAAACGGGGCACGGCTACGAGCAGTACTTC
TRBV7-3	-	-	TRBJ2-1	CASSLIRGRRNEQFF	TGTGCCAGCAGCTTAATTCGAGGGAGGAGAAATGAGCAGTTCTTC
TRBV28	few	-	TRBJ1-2	CASSSTGPYGYTF	TGTGCCAGCAGTTCTACAGGTCCCTATGGCTACACCTTC
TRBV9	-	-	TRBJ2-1	CASSVGVNEQFF	TGTGCCAGCAGCGTAGGGGTTAATGAGCAGTTCTTC
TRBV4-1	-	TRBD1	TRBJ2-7	CASSLYLFSGGLYEQYF	TGCGCCAGCAGCTTGTACCTATTCTCAGGGGGCCTGTACGAGCAGTACTTC
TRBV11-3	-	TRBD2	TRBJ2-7	CASSVSGSLESQYF	TGTGCCAGCAGCGTTAGCGGGAGCCTCGAATCGCAGTACTTC
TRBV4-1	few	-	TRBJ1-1	CASSSQGAGGARAFF	TGCGCCAGCAGCTCTCAAGGAGCTGGGGGGGCGAGGGCTTTCTTT
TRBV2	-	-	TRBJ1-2	CASSEATADGYGYTF	TGTGCCAGCAGTGAAGCCACCGCAGACGGCTATGGCTACACCTTC
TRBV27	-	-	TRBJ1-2	CASSFTRSIGYTF	TGTGCCAGCAGTTTTACCCGGTCTATTGGCTACACCTTC
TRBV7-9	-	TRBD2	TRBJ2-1	CASSLDFSGSRMFF	TGTGCCAGCAGCTTGGACTTTAGCGGGAGTCGGATGTTCTTC
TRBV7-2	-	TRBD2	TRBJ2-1	CASSPLAGSYNEQFF	TGTGCCAGCAGCCCACTAGCGGGAAGTTACAATGAGCAGTTCTTC
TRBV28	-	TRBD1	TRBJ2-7	CASSPQGAVYEQYF	TGTGCCAGCAGTCCGCAGGGGGCGGTCTACGAGCAGTACTTC
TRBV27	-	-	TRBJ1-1	CASSFSLNTEAFF	TGTGCCAGCAGTTTCTCCCTAAACACTGAAGCTTTCTTT
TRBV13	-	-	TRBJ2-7	CASSSGGTVSYEQYF	TGTGCCAGCAGCTCCGGGGGGACAGTCTCCTACGAGCAGTACTTC
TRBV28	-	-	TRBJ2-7	CASTSGTMIYEQYF	TGTGCCAGCACCTCCGGGACGATGATCTACGAGCAGTACTTC
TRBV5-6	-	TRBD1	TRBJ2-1	CASSWDRGGNEQFF	TGTGCCAGCAGCTGGGACAGGGGAGGAAATGAGCAGTTCTTC
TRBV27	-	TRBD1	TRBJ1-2	CASQDRTGKVRGYTF	TGTGCCAGCCAGGATAGGACAGGGAAGGTGCGCGGCTACACCTTC
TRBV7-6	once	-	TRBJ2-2	CASSLGSPSALVGRGELFF	TGTGCCAGCAGCTTAGGATCTCCGAGCGCTCTAGTGGGAAGAGGGGAGCTGTTTTTT
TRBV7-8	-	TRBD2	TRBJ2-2	CASSSGTNLRGGELFF	TGTGCCAGCAGCTCCGGGACTAATCTGCGCGGCGGGGAGCTGTTTTTT
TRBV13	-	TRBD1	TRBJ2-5	CASGSGGEWETQYF	TGTGCCAGCGGATCAGGGGGCGAGTGGGAGACCCAGTACTTC
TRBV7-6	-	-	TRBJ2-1	CASTQGSGASYNEQFF	TGTGCCAGCACCCAAGGGAGCGGAGCCTCCTACAATGAGCAGTTCTTC
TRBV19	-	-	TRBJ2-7	CASSPRSSPYEQYF	TGTGCCAGTAGTCCCCGTAGCTCCCCCTACGAGCAGTACTTC
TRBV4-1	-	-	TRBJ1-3	CASSQGQAAGSGNTIYF	TGCGCCAGCAGCCAAGGCCAAGCAGCGGGCTCTGGAAACACCATATATTTT
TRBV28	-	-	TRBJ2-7	CASSVRSRGFDYEQYF	TGTGCCAGCAGTGTAAGGTCCAGGGGCTTTGATTACGAGCAGTACTTC
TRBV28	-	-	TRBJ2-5	CASSFNRGLETQYF	TGTGCCAGCAGTTTCAACAGGGGACTGGAGACCCAGTACTTC
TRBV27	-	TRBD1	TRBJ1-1	CASSLGSWAGGWTEAFF	TGTGCCAGCAGTTTAGGTTCCTGGGCAGGGGGTTGGACTGAAGCTTTCTTT
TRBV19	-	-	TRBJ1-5	CASSIDEGLAYNQPQHF	TGTGCCAGTAGTATAGATGAAGGGCTAGCCTACAATCAGCCCCAGCATTTT
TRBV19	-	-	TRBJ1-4	CARGYNEKLFF	TGTGCACGAGGGTATAATGAAAAACTGTTTTTT
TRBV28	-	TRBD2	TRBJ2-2	CASNYPREVGTGELFF	TGTGCCAGCAACTATCCTCGGGAGGTGGGGACCGGGGAGCTGTTTTTT
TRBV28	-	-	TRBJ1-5	CASTSPRQPQHF	TGTGCCAGCACCTCTCCCCGTCAGCCCCAGCATTTT
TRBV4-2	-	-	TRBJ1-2	CASSQDPGPGHYGYTF	TGTGCCAGCAGCCAAGATCCCGGGCCAGGGCACTATGGCTACACCTTC
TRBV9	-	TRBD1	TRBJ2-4	CASSPRTGEAKNIQYF	TGTGCCAGCAGCCCCCGGACAGGGGAGGCCAAAAACATTCAGTACTTC
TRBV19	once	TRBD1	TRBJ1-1	CASREWDRVNTEAFF	TGTGCCAGTAGAGAATGGGACAGGGTGAACACTGAAGCTTTCTTT
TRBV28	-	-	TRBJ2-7	CASSQSYEQYF	TGTGCCAGCAGCCAGTCGTACGAGCAGTACTTC
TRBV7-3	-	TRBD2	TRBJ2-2	CASRFSGRRGTGELFF	TGTGCCAGCAGATTTAGCGGGAGGAGGGGAACCGGGGAGCTGTTTTTT
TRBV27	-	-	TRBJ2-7	CASSLASGYEQYF	TGTGCCAGCAGTTTGGCCAGCGGCTACGAGCAGTACTTC
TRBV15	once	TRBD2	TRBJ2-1	CATSRDGGLAGGSSYNEQFF	TGTGCCACCAGCAGAGATGGCGGACTAGCGGGGGGGAGCTCCTACAATGAGCAGTTCTTC
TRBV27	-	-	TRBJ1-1	CASSLRGADTEAFF	TGTGCCAGCAGTTTAAGGGGGGCTGACACTGAAGCTTTCTTT
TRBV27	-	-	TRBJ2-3	CASSVGASRADTQYF	TGTGCCAGCAGCGTGGGGGCTTCCAGGGCAGATACGCAGTATTTT
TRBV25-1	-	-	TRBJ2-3	CASSEGLGGIATDTQYF	TGTGCCAGCAGTGAGGGATTAGGTGGGATCGCAACGGATACGCAGTATTTT
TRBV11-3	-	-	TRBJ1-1	CASSITANTEAFF	TGTGCCAGCAGCATAACAGCGAACACTGAAGCTTTCTTT
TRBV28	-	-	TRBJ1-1	CASLVNTEAFF	TGTGCCAGTTTGGTAAACACTGAAGCTTTCTTT
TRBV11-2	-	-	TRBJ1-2	CASSFGTEYTF	TGTGCCAGCAGCTTTGGAACCGAGTACACCTTC
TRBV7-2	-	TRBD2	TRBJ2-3	CASSLPSGRISDTQYF	TGTGCCAGCAGCTTGCCTAGCGGGAGGATCTCAGATACGCAGTATTTT
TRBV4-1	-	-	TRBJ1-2	CASSQGAAPGGYTF	TGCGCCAGCAGCCAAGGAGCGGCCCCTGGGGGCTACACCTTC
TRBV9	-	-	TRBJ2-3	CASSVEVLSGRTDTQYF	TGTGCCAGCAGCGTAGAGGTTCTGAGCGGACGCACAGATACGCAGTATTTT
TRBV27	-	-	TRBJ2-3	CASSLLGPDTQYF	TGTGCCAGCAGTTTATTGGGCCCGGATACGCAGTATTTT
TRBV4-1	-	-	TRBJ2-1	CASSQGDHRYNEQFF	TGCGCCAGCAGCCAAGGGGACCACAGATACAATGAGCAGTTCTTC
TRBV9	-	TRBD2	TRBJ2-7	CASSAGLAVYEQYF	TGTGCCAGCAGCGCCGGACTAGCGGTCTACGAGCAGTACTTC
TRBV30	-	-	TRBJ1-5	CAWSDGPGQRGSQPQHF	TGTGCCTGGAGTGACGGGCCAGGGCAGCGGGGAAGTCAGCCCCAGCATTTT
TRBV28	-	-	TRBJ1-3	CASSFGGHSGNTIYF	TGTGCCAGCAGTTTTGGAGGGCACTCTGGAAACACCATATATTTT
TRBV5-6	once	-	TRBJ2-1	CASSLASGSSYNEQFF	TGTGCCAGCAGCTTGGCTTCAGGGAGCTCCTACAATGAGCAGTTCTTC
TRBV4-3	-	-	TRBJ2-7	CASSQGSGTTYEQYF	TGCGCCAGCAGCCAAGGATCGGGTACCACCTACGAGCAGTACTTC
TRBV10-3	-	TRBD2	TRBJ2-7	CAISVTSGKSVYEQYF	TGTGCCATCAGTGTTACTAGCGGGAAAAGCGTGTACGAGCAGTACTTC
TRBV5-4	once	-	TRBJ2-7	CASSLVGGSEREQYF	TGTGCCAGCAGCCTTGTCGGGGGTTCTGAGCGCGAGCAGTACTTC